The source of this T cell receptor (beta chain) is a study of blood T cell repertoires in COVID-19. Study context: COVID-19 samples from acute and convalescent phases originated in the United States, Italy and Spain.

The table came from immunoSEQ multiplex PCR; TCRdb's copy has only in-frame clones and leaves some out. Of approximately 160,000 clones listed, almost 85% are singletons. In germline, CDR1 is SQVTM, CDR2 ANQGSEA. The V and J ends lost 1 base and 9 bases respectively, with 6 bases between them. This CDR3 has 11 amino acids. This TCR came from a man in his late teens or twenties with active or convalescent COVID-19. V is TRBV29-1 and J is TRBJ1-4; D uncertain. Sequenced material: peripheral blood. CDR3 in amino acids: CSVEVGQKLFF. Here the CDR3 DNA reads TGCAGCGTTGAAGTGGGCCAAAAACTGTTTTTT.